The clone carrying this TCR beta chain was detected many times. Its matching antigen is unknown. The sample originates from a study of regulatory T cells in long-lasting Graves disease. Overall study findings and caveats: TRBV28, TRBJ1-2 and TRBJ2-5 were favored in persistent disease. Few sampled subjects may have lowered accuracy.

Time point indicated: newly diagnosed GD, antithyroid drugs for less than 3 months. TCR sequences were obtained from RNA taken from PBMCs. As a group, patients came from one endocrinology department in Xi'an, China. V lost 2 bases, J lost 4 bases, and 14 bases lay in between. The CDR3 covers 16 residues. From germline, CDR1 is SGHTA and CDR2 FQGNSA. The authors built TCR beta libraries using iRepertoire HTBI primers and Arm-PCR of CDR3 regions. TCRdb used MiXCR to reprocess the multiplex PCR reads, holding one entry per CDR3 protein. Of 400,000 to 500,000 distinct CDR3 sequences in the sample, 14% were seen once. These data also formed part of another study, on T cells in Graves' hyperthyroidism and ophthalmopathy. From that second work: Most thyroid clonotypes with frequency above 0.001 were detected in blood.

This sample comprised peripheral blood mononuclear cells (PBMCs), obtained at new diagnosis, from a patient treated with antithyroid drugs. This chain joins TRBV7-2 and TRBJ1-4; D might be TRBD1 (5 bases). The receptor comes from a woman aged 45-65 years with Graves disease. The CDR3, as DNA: TGTGCCAGCAGCTTATTCCCTGCCGGGGGTAATGAAAAACTGTTTTTT. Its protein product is CASSLFPAGGNEKLFF.